Below are 21 T cell receptor beta chains sequenced from a single sample in a study of blood T cell repertoires in COVID-19. Repertoires were generated with immunoSEQ multiplex PCR, while TCRdb's copy carries only in-frame clones and drops some. The sample contains about 140,000 clones, 70% to 90% of which appear only once. The sequencing sample was made of peripheral blood. These receptors all stem from a man aged 50-59 years with acute or convalescent COVID-19.

In this sample, this clone turned up once. The chain recombines TRBV27 with TRBJ1-2, with 7 bases lining up with TRBD1. Looked up from germline, CDR1 is MNHEY and CDR2 is SMNVEV (reference sequence). CDR3 size: 12 residues. The V and J ends lost 5 bases and 7 bases, in that order; junction bases with no gene match: 4. The CDR3 sequence: CASSTGESGYTF. CDR3 DNA sequence: TGTGCCAGCAGTACAGGGGAGAGTGGCTACACCTTC.

The V gene is TRBV10-3, the J gene TRBJ2-6; D is unresolved. Between the trimmed V and J ends, which lost 6 bases and 6 bases, there was a span of 18 bases. This CDR3 has 16 residues. CDR1 and CDR2 (germline): ENHRY, SYGVKD. The CDR3 region has the DNA TGTGCCATCAGCGCCTATGAGACGCAGGAGGCCAACGTCCTGACTTTC. Protein product: CAISAYETQEANVLTF.

This chain joins TRBV10-2 and TRBJ1-1, with 10 positions matching TRBD1. This CDR3 spans 13 amino acids. Germline trimming cut 8 bases from V and 5 bases from J; bases unmatched to any gene: 5. Germline V CDR1 and CDR2: WSHSY, SAAADI. The CDR3 reads CASGRDRGTEAFF. CDR3 coding DNA: TGCGCCAGCGGCCGGGACAGGGGAACTGAAGCTTTCTTT.

The chain couples TRBV28 to TRBJ1-3; D gene ambiguous. Trimming left V 7 bases short and J 0 bases short, with 10 bases between. The length of the CDR3 is 14 residues. Germline V gives CDR1 MDHEN, CDR2 SYDVKM. The CDR3 loop is CASTQLRSGNTIYF. DNA of the CDR3: TGTGCCAGCACACAGCTCCGCTCTGGAAACACCATATATTTT.

The chain uses TRBV19 and TRBJ2-7, with TRBD2 as a possible D gene (7 bases). V lost 7 bases and J lost 7, with 17 bases in between. CDR1 and CDR2 from the germline V gene are LNHDA and SQIVND (reference sequence). The CDR3 contains 13 residues. The chain's CDR3 is CASTPGGRREQYF. The CDR3 nucleotides are TGTGCCAGTACCCCCGGGGGGCGCCGAGAGCAGTACTTC.

The V and J genes are TRBV5-6 and TRBJ1-4; 10 bases align to TRBD1. V gave up 5 bases and J gave up 1 base; unmatched junction bases: 5. The germline CDR1 and CDR2 sequences are SGHDT and YYEEEE. The CDR3 length is 16 residues. CDR3 sequence reads: CASRETGGETNEKLFF. CDR3 bases: TGTGCCAGCAGGGAGACAGGGGGCGAAACTAATGAAAAACTGTTTTTT.

In this sample, this clone turned up once. The chain couples TRBV28 to TRBJ1-6, with D unresolved. Germline values: CDR1 MDHEN, CDR2 SYDVKM. This CDR3 spans 15 amino acids. The V end was cut by 3 bases, the J end by 2 bases, with 8 bases between. Written as DNA, the CDR3 is TGTGCCAGCAGTTTCGGCAGGCCCTATAATTCACCCCTCCACTTT. Its protein product is CASSFGRPYNSPLHF.

The rearrangement uses TRBV18 and TRBJ1-2; TRBD1 matches 10 bases. The CDR3 loop spans 16 amino acids. CDR1 KGHSH and CDR2 LQKENI come from the germline V gene. J lost 5 bases, V lost 6 bases, and 12 bases had no gene match. The CDR3 nucleotides are TGTGCCAGCTCCCCTCAGCGGGACAGGGGTTTTTATGGCTACACCTTC. Its protein product is CASSPQRDRGFYGYTF.

The chain employs TRBV3-1 (or the pseudogene TRBV3-2) and TRBJ2-7, with TRBD2 matching over 9 bases. CDR3 length: 16 amino acids. CDR1 LGHDT and CDR2 YNNKEL come from the germline V gene (reference sequence). V was clipped by 1 base and J by 2 bases; unmatched bases: 6. The CDR3 sequence is CASSQGPSGKTYEQYF. As DNA, the CDR3 is TGTGCCAGCAGCCAAGGCCCTAGCGGGAAAACCTACGAGCAGTACTTC.

The V and J genes are TRBV27 and TRBJ2-1; 7 bases match TRBD1. The junction had 5 bases not matched to a gene; V was cut back by 6 bases and J by 3 bases. The length of the CDR3 is 14 residues. Germline loops: CDR1 MNHEY, CDR2 SMNVEV (reference sequence). The CDR3 region is CASSHRGGYNEQFF. CDR3 nucleotides: TGTGCCAGCAGCCACAGGGGTGGCTACAATGAGCAGTTCTTC.

V and J are TRBV9 and TRBJ2-5; TRBD1 is a possible D gene (5 bases). This CDR3 comprises 15 residues. Germline loops: CDR1 SGDLS, CDR2 YYNGEE. The V and J ends lost 1 base and 5 bases respectively, with 15 bases between them. For the CDR3, the DNA is TGTGCCAGCAGCGTATGGGGCGGAAGTATGGAGACCCAGTACTTC. Translation gives CASSVWGGSMETQYF.

V is TRBV24-1 and J is TRBJ2-1; TRBD2 is a possible D gene (5 bases). Trimming removed 3 bases from V and 6 bases from J, with 11 bases in between. Per germline, CDR1 KGHDR and CDR2 SFDVKD. CDR3 length: 14 residues. CDR3 region: CATSDSLEGNEQFF. As DNA, the CDR3 is TGTGCCACCAGTGATAGTCTCGAGGGCAATGAGCAGTTCTTC.

The chain is built from TRBV6-5 and TRBJ2-3; no clear D. V dropped 5 bases and J dropped 1 base, with 10 bases sitting between them. Germline V gene data show CDR1 as MNHEY and CDR2 as SVGAGI. The CDR3 sequence is 14 residues long. The CDR3 region is CASSSKGGTDTQYF. CDR3 bases: TGTGCCAGCAGTAGTAAAGGAGGCACAGATACGCAGTATTTT.

The chain recombines TRBV7-9 with TRBJ2-7; 11 bases align to TRBD1. The trim removed 5 bases at V and 0 bases at J, leaving 3 bases unmatched. The germline gives CDR1 SEHNR, CDR2 FQNEAQ (reference sequence). This CDR3 comprises 15 residues. The CDR3: CASSPGQGASYEQYF. The CDR3 region has the DNA TGTGCCAGCAGCCCAGGACAGGGGGCCTCCTACGAGCAGTACTTC.

The chain recombines TRBV5-4 with TRBJ2-7; 8 bases align to TRBD2. The CDR3 is 15 amino acids. Trimming at V came to 0 bases and at J to 6 bases, leaving 8 bases not matched to a gene. CDR1 and CDR2 from the germline V gene are SGHNT and YYREEE (reference sequence). The CDR3: CASSLASSGRIEQYF. CDR3 in DNA: TGTGCCAGCAGCTTGGCCAGCAGCGGGAGAATCGAGCAGTACTTC.

The V gene is TRBV19, the J gene TRBJ1-1; D perhaps matches TRBD1 (5 bases). V was pared by 5 bases and J by 8 bases, with 12 bases between. This CDR3 contains 12 residues. Germline V gene lookup returns CDR1 LNHDA and CDR2 SQIVND (reference sequence). CDR3 amino acids: CASSPRQFEAFF. The CDR3 region has the DNA TGTGCCAGTAGTCCGAGACAGTTCGAAGCTTTCTTT.

This clone was detected only once. V gene TRBV6-2 or TRBV6-3 combines with J gene TRBJ2-7; the match to TRBD1 covers 7 bases. Germline V CDR1 and CDR2: MNHEY, SVGEGT. This CDR3 is 13 amino acids long. Trimming at V came to 4 bases and at J to 1 base, leaving 1 base not matched to a gene. This chain's CDR3 is CASSLTGSYEQYF. The CDR3 DNA sequence: TGTGCCAGCAGTTTGACAGGGTCCTACGAGCAGTACTTC.

The J gene is TRBJ2-3, the V gene TRBV24-1; D call uncertain. The CDR3 runs to 13 residues. V was pared by 1 base and J by 4 bases, with 5 bases between. Per germline, CDR1 KGHDR and CDR2 SFDVKD. CDR3 residues: CATSDFSPDTQYF. CDR3 nucleotide sequence: TGTGCCACCAGTGATTTTAGCCCAGATACGCAGTATTTT.

The rearrangement links TRBV10-1 to TRBJ1-1, with 9 bases that match TRBD1. The CDR3 runs 11 residues. Germline V gives CDR1 WNHNN, CDR2 SYGVQD (reference sequence). V lost 6 bases, J lost 12 bases, and 5 bases stayed unmatched. The CDR3 is CASSRDRVTFF. The CDR3 DNA reads TGCGCCAGCAGCCGGGACAGGGTAACTTTCTTT.

This clone was seen many times. The CDR3 region has the DNA TGCGCCAGCAGCCAAGATTCCAGTATATCCTACGAGCAGTACTTC. It is translated as CASSQDSSISYEQYF. This chain connects TRBV4-1 to TRBJ2-7; no firm D call. CDR1 MGHRA and CDR2 YSYEKL come from the germline V gene. Trimming left V 0 bases short and J 1 base short, with 10 bases between. The CDR3 totals 15 residues.

This clone has only one observation. The rearrangement links TRBV27 to TRBJ2-7; possibly TRBD1 for D (6 bases). This CDR3 comprises 13 residues. Trimming took 3 bases from V and 6 from J, leaving 12 bases between them. From germline, CDR1 is MNHEY and CDR2 SMNVEV (reference sequence). In DNA, the CDR3 is TGTGCCAGCAGTTTCGGATTAGGGGGCGAGCAGTACTTC. Amino acids: CASSFGLGGEQYF.